This T cell receptor (beta chain) is drawn from a study of CD8 T cells in ankylosing spondylitis. Notes on the study in general: A TCR beta motif made of under 10 highly homologous variants seemed typical of ankylosing spondylitis blood.

The CDR3 has 11 amino acids. Looked up from germline, CDR1 is MNHEY and CDR2 is SVGAGI. J was trimmed by 12 bases and V by 6 bases; bases with no gene match: 7. A single record per CDR3 protein comes from TCRdb applying MiXCR to the 5' RACE reads. Of approximately 220,000 distinct CDR3 sequences listed, 20% to 30% are singletons. This clonotype was detected ten times or more. The antigen is undetermined. The rearrangement links TRBV6-5 to TRBJ1-2; 7 bases align to TRBD1. The sequence was obtained from a male donor with ankylosing spondylitis or in good health (not recorded which). Material for sequencing was blood, either unsorted or a sorted T cell fraction (not recorded which). The CDR3 DNA reads TGTGCCAGCAGGCGACAGGGAGAAGACACCTTC. Its translation is CASRRQGEDTF.